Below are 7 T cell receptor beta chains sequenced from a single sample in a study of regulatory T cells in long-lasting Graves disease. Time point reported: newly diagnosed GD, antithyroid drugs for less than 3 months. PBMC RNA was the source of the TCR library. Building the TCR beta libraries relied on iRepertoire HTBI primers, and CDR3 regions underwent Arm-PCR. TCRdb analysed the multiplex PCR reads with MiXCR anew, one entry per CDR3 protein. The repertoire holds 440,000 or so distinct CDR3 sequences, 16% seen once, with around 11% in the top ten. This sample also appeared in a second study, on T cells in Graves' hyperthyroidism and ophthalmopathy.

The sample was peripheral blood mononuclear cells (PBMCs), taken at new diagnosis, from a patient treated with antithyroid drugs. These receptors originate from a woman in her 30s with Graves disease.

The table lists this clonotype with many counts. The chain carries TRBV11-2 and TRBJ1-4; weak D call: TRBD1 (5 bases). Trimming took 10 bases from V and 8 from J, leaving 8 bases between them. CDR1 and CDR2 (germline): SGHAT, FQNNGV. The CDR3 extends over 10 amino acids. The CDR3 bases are TGTGCCACCAAGGGGGAAAAACTGTTTTTT. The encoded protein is CATKGEKLFF.

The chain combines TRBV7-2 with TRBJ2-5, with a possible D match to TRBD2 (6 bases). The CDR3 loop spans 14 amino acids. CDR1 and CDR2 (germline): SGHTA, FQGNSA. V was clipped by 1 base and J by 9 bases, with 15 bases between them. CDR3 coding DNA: TGTGCCAGCAGCTTAGTACGCGGGGCCCGGGCCCAGTACTTC. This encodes CASSLVRGARAQYF.

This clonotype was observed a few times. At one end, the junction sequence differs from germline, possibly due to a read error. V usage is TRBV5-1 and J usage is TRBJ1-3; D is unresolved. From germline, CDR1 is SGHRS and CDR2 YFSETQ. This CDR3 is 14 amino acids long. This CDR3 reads CASSSGPSDNTIYF. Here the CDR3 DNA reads TGTGCCAGCAGCTCCGGGCCCTCCGATAACACCATATATTTT.

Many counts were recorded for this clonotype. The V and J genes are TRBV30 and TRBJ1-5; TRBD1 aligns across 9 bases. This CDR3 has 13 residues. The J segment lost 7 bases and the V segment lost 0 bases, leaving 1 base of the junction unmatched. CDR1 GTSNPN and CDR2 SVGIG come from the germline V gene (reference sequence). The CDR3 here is CAWSVQGAQPQHF. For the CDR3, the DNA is TGTGCCTGGAGTGTACAGGGGGCCCAGCCCCAGCATTTT.

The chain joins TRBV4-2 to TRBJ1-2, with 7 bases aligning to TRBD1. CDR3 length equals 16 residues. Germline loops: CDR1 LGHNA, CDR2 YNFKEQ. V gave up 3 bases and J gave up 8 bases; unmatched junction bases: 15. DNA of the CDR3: TGTGCCAGCAGCCATCCCGACATTGACAGGGCAGGAGGCTACACCTTC. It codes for CASSHPDIDRAGGYTF.

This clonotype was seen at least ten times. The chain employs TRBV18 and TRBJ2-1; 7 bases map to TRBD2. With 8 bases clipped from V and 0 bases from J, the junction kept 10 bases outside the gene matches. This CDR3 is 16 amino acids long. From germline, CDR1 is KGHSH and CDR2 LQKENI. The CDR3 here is CASLGEGTSSYNEQFF. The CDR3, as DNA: TGTGCCAGCCTGGGGGAGGGGACCAGCTCCTACAATGAGCAGTTCTTC.

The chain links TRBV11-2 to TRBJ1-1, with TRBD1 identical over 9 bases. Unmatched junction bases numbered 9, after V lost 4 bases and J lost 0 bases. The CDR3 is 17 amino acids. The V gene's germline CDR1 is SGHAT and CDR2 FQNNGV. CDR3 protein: CASSSGNRGRLNTEAFF. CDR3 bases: TGTGCCAGCAGCTCCGGGAACAGGGGGCGTTTGAACACTGAAGCTTTCTTT.